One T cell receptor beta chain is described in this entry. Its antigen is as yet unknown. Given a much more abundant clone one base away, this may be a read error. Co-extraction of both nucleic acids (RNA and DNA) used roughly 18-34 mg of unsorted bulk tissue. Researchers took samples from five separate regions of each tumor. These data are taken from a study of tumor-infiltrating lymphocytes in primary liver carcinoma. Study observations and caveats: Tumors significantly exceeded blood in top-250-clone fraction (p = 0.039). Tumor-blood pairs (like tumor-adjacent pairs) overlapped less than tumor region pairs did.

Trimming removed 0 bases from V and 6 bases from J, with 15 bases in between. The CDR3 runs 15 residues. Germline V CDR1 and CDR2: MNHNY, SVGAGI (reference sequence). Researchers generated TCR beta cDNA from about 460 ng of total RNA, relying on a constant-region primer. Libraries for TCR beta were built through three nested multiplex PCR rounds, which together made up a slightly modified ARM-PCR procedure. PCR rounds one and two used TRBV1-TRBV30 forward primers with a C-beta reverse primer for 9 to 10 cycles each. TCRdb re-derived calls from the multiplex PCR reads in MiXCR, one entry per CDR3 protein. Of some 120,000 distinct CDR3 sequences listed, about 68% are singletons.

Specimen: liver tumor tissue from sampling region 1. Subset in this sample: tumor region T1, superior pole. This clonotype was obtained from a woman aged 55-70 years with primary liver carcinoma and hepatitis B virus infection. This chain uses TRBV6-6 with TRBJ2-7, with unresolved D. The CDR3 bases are TGTGCCAGCAGTTACTCGGCAGCTAGGGTGGGCGAGCAGTACTTC. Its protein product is CASSYSAARVGEQYF.